The TCR beta chain under discussion was sequenced for a study of tumor-infiltrating lymphocytes in oesophageal squamous cell carcinoma (dated by TCRdb to the mid-2010s). Libraries were built with PCR. Reads for this sample came from an Illumina HiSeq 1500. Starting from the raw public reads, TCRdb applied fastp trimming at Q25, assembled clones with MiXCR and retained in-frame beta chains. Identical CDR3 protein sequences are pooled into one entry, listed with their most common genes and DNA. Across this sample there are approximately 10,000 distinct CDR3 sequences, with about 50% seen only once. Around 19% of the sample is taken by the ten largest. This clonotype is characterized as medium-sized (0.01 to 0.1%). The antigen this receptor binds is unknown. Per-nucleotide qualities are absent, and no much larger clonotype sits a single base away. CDR1 and CDR2 were assigned from the germline V gene as SGHAT and FQNNGV. The CDR3 starts with the cysteine, ends with the phenylalanine, and has 17 residues. The kept DNA is CDR3 alone, 51 bases in frame from the first base. Trimming at the junction amounts to 2 bases on V and 2 bases on J, and the germline ends lie 18 bases apart.

The chain is assembled from TRBV11-2 and TRBJ1-1; too little of a D gene remains to name it. Sequencing was done on a sample of esophageal tumor tissue. This clonotype originated in a female donor with esophageal squamous cell carcinoma. The bases are TGTGCCAGCAGCTTAAGATCAGTCCTGGCCTCTAACACTGAAGCTTTCTTT. It encodes CASSLRSVLASNTEAFF.